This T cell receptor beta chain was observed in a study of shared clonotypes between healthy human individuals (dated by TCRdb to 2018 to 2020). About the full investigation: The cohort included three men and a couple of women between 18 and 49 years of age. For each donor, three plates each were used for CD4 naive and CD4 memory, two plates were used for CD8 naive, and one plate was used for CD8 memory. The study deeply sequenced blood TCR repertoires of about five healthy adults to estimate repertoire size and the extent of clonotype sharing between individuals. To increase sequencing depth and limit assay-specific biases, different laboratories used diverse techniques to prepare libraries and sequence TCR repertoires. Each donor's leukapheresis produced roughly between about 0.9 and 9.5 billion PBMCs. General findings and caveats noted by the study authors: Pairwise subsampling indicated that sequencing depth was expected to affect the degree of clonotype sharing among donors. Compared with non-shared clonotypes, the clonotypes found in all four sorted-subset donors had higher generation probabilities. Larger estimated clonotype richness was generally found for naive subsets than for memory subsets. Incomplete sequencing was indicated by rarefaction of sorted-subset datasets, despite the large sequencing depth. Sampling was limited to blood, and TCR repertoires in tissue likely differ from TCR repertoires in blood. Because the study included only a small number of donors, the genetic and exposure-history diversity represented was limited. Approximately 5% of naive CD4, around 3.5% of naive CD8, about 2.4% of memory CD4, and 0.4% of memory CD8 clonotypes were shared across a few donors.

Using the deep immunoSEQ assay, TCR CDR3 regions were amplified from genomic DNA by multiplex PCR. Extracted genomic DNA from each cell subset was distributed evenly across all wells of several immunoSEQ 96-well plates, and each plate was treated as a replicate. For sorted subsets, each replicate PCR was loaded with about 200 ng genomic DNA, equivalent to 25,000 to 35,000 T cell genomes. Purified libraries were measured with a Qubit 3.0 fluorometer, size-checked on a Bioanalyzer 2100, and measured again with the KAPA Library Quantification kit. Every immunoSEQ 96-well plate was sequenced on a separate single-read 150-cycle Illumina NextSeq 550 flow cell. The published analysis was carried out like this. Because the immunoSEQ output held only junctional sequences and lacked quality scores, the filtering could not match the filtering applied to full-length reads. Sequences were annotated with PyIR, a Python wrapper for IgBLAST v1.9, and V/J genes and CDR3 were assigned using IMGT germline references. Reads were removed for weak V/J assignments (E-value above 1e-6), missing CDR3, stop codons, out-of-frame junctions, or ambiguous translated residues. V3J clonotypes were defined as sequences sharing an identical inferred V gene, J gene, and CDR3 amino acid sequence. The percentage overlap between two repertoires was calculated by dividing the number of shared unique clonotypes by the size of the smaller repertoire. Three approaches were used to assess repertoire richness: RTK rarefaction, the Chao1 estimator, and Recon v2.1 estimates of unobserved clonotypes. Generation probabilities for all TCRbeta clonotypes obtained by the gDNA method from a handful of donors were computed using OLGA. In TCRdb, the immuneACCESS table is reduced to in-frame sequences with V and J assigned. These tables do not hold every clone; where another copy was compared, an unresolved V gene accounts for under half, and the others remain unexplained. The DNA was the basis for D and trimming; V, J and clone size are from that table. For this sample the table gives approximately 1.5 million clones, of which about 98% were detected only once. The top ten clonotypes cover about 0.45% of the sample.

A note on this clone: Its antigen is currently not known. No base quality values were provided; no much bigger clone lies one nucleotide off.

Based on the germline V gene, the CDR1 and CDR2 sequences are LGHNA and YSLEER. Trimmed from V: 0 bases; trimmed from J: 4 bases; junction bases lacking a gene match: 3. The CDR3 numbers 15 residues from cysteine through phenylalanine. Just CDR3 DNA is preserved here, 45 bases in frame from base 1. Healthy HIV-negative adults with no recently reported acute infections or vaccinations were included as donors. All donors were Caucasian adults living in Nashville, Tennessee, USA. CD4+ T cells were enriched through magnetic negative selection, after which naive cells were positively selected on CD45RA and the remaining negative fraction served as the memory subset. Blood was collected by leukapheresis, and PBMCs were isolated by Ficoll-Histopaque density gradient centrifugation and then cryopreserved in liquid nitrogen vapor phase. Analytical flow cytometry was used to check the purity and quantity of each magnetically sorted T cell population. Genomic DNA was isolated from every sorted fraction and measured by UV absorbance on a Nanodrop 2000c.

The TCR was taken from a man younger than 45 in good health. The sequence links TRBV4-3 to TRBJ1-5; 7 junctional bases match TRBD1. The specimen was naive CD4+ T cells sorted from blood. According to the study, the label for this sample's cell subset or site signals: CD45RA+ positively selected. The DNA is TGCGCCAGCAGCCAAGATGAACAGGGGAATCAGCCCCAGCATTTT. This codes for CASSQDEQGNQPQHF.